This T cell receptor (beta chain) was retrieved from a study of blood T cell repertoires in COVID-19. Cohort allocation depended upon clinical history that participants reported. It was within 2 weeks before study entry that exposed participants met a COVID-19 case. The V gene lost 6 bases and the J gene lost 3 bases, with 12 bases spanning the gap. The germline V gene encodes CDR1 LNHDA and CDR2 SQIVND (reference sequence). The length of the CDR3 is 14 residues. Authors' processing steps: Using reference gene primer amplification, nucleated cell counts were estimated. Assay used: immunoSEQ multiplex PCR; TCRdb lists only in-frame clones, some missing. The V and J calls and clone size were taken over from that table, and D and trimming were inferred from the DNA. The table has 250,000 or so clones, approximately 90% seen once; the top ten hold approximately 2.9%.

The TCR originated in a man in his forties who had been exposed to COVID-19. Sequenced sample: PBMCs or T cells enriched from blood (not recorded which). The chain joins TRBV19 to TRBJ2-1; D remains unclear. The CDR3 loop is CASSTRNGYNEQFF. For the CDR3, the DNA is TGTGCCAGTAGCACGCGGAATGGCTACAATGAGCAGTTCTTC. Combining the CDR3 with reference TRBV19 and TRBJ2-1 gives the whole variable domain DGGITQSPKYLFRKEGQNVTLSCEQNLNHDAMYWYRQDPGQGLRLIYYSQIVNDFQKGDIAEGYSVSREKKESFPLTVTSAQKNPTAFYLCASSTRNGYNEQFFGPGTRLTVL.